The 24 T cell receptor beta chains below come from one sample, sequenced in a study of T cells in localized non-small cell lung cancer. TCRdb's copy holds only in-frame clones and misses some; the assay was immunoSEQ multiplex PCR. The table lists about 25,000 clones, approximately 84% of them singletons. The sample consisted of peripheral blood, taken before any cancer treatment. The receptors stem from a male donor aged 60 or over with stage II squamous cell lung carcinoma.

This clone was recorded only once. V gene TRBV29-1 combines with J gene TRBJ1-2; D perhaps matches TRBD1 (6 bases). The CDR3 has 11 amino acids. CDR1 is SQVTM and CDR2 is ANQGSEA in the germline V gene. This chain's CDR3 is CGWTDDYGYTF. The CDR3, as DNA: TGCGGTTGGACAGACGACTATGGCTACACCTTC.

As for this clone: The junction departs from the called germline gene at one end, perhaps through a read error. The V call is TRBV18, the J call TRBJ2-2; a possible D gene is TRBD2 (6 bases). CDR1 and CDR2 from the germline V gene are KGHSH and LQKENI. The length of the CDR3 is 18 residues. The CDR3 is CASSPDFGGMANTRELFF. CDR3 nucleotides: TGTGCCAGCTCACCGGACTTTGGAGGGATGGCGAACACCAGGGAGCTGTTTTTT.

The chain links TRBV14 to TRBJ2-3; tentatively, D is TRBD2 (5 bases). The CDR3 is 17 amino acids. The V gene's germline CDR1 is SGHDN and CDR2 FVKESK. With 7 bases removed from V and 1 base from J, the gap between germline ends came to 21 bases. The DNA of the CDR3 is TGTGCCAGCACACATCTTTCTAGCCACCCGGGCACAGATACGCAGTATTTT. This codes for CASTHLSSHPGTDTQYF.

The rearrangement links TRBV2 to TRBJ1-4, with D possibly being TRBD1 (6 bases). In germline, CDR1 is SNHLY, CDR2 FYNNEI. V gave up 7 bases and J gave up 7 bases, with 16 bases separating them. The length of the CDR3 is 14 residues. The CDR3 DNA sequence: TGTGCCAGCACCCCCTCTGAGGGGGGTGAAAAACTGTTTTTT. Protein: CASTPSEGGEKLFF.

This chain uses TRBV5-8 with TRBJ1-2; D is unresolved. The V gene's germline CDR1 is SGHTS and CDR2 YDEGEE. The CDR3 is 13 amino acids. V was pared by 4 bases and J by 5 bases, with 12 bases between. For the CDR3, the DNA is TGTGCCAGCAGCCTTGTTCCCATTTATGGCTACACCTTC. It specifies CASSLVPIYGYTF.

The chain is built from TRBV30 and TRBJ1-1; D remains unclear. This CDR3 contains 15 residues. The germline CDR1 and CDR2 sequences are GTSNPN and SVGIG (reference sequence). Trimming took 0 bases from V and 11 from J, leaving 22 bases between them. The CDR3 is CAWSVPRLRTRGAFF. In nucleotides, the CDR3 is TGTGCCTGGAGTGTACCTCGACTGAGAACAAGAGGGGCTTTCTTT.

CDR3: CASSLSRGNTYEQYF. CDR3 sequence (DNA): TGTGCCAGCAGCTTGTCACGCGGGAATACCTACGAGCAGTACTTC. V and J are TRBV11-2 and TRBJ2-7, with D possibly being TRBD2 (6 bases). Per germline, CDR1 SGHAT and CDR2 FQNNGV. V shed 3 bases and J shed 2 bases, with 14 bases lying between them. CDR3 length: 15 residues.

The CDR3 reads CASSLTGVASGNTIYF. Here the CDR3 DNA reads TGTGCCAGTAGCCTAACAGGGGTCGCCTCTGGAAACACCATATATTTT. J is TRBJ1-3 and V is TRBV19; 7 positions match TRBD1. After removal of 6 bases from V and 0 bases from J, the junction contained 8 bases not matched to a gene. Germline V CDR1 and CDR2: LNHDA, SQIVND (reference sequence). CDR3 length: 16 amino acids.

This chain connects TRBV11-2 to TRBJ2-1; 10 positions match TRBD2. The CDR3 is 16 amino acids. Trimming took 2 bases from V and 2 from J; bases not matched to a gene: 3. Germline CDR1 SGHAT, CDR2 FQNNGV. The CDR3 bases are TGTGCCAGCAGCTTACTAGCGGGGGTACCCTACAATGAGCAGTTCTTC. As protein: CASSLLAGVPYNEQFF. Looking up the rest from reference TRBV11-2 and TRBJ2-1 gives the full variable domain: EAGVAQSPRYKIIEKRQSVAFWCNPISGHATLYWYQQILGQGPKLLIQFQNNGVVDDSQLPKDRFSAERLKGVDSTLKIQPAKLEDSAVYLCASSLLAGVPYNEQFFGPGTRLTVL.

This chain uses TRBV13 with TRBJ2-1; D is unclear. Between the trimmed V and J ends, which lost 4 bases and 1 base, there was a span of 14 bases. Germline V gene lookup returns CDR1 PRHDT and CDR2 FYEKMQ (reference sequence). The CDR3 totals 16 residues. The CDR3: CASSSYYRASYNEQFF. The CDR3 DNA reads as TGTGCCAGCAGCTCCTATTACCGTGCGTCCTACAATGAGCAGTTCTTC.

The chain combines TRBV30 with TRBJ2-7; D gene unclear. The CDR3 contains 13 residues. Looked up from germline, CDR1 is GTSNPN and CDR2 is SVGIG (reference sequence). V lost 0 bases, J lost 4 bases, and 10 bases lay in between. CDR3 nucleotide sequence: TGTGCCTGGAGTGTAGGTCCAATATACGAGCAGTACTTC. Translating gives CAWSVGPIYEQYF. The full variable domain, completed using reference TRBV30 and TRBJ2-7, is SQTIHQWPATLVQPVGSPLSLECTVEGTSNPNLYWYRQAAGRGLQLLFYSVGIGQISSEVPQNLSASRPQDRQFILSSKKLLLSDSGFYLCAWSVGPIYEQYFGPGTRLTVT.

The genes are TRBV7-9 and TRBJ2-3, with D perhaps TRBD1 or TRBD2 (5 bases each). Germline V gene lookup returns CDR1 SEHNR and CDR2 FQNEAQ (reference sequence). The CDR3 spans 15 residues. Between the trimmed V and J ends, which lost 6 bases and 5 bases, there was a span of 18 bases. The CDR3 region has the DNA TGTGCCAGCAGTCCGTACCCTCGAGGGGAAGATACGCAGTATTTT. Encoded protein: CASSPYPRGEDTQYF.

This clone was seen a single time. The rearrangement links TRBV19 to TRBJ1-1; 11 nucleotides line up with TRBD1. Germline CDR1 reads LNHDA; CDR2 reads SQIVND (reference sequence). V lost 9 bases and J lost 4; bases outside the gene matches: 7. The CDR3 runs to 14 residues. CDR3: CASRGQGAGTEAFF. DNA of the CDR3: TGTGCCAGCCGAGGACAGGGGGCGGGCACTGAAGCTTTCTTT.

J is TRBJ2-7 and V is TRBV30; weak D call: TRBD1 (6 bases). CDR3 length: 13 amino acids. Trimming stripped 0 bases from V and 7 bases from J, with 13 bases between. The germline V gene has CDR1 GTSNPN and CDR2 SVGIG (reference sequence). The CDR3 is CAWSVDRLREQYF. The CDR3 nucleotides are TGTGCCTGGAGTGTAGACAGGCTTCGGGAGCAGTACTTC.

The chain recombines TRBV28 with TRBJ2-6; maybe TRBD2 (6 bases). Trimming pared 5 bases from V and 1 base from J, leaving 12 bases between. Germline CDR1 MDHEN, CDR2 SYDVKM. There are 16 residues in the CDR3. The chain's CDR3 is CASSPTGRSGANVLTF. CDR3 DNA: TGTGCCAGCAGTCCCACGGGGAGGTCTGGGGCCAACGTCCTGACTTTC.

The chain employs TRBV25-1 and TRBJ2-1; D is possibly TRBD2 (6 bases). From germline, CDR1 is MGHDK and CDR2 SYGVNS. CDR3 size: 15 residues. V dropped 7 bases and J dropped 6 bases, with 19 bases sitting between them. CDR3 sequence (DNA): TGTGCCAGCACCCCGGAGGGGTGGTACAGCAATGAGCAGTTCTTC. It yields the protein CASTPEGWYSNEQFF.

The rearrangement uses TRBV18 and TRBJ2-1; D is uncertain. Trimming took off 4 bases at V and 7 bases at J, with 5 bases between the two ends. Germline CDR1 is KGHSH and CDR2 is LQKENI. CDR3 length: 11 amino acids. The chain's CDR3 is CASSLLNEQFF. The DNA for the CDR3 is TGTGCCAGCTCACTACTGAATGAGCAGTTCTTC.

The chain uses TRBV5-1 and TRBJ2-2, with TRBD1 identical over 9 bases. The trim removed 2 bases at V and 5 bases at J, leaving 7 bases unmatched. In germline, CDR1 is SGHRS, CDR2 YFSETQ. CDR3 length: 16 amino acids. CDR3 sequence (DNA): TGCGCCAGCAGCTTTTTAGGACAGGGGCGGACCGGGGAGCTGTTTTTT. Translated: CASSFLGQGRTGELFF.

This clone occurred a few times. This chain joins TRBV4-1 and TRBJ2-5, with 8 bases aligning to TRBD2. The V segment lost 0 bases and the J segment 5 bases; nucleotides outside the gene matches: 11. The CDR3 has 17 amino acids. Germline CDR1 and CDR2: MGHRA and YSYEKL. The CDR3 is CASSQEGAGVARETQYF. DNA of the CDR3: TGCGCCAGCAGCCAAGAGGGAGCGGGAGTGGCTAGGGAGACCCAGTACTTC.

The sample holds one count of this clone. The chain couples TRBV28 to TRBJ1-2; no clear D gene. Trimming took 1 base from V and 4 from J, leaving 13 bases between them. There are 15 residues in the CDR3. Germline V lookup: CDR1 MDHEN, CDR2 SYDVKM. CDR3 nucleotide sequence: TGTGCCAGCAGTTTATTGGCAGAGCGCGGCTATGGCTACACCTTC. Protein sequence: CASSLLAERGYGYTF.

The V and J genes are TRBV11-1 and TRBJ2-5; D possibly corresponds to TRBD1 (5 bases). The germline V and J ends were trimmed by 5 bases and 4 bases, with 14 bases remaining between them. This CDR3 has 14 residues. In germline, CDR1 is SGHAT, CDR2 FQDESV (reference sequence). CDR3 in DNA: TGTGCCAGCAGCCTAGGGGTAGGAGTAGAGACCCAGTACTTC. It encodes CASSLGVGVETQYF.

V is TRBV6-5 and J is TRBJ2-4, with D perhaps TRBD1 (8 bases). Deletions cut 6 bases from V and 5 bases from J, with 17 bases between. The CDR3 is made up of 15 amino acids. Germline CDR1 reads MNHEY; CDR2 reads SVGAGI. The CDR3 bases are TGTGCCAGCAGCCCCCAGGGGGCGGGAGAAAACATTCAGTACTTC. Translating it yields CASSPQGAGENIQYF.

The CDR3 sequence: CASSIVGGTEAFF. The CDR3 coding sequence is TGTGCCAGTAGTATAGTGGGCGGCACTGAAGCTTTCTTT. This rearrangement joins TRBV19 to TRBJ1-1; D call uncertain. The CDR3 sequence is 13 residues long. Germline CDR1 LNHDA, CDR2 SQIVND (reference sequence). V shed 1 base and J shed 4 bases, with 7 bases lying between them.

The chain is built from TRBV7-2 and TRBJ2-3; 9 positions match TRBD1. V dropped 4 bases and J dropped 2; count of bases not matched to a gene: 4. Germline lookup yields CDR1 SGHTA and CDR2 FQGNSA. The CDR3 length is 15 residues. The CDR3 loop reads CASSSGTGYTDTQYF. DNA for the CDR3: TGTGCCAGCAGCTCCGGGACAGGGTACACAGATACGCAGTATTTT.